The clone carrying this T cell receptor beta chain was detected only a few times. Its antigen is not known. The data originate from a study of a mutant IDH1 vaccine in newly diagnosed glioma. Whole-study context: Commencement of vaccination occurred 4-6 weeks following radiotherapy alone, or concurrently with temozolomide cycles. Most patients had received both radiotherapy and temozolomide, the prior options being radiotherapy, temozolomide, or both.

V lost 9 bases, J lost 0 bases, and 5 bases stayed unmatched. Germline loops: CDR1 LNHDA, CDR2 SQIVND (reference sequence). The CDR3 length is 14 residues. Sample time point: week 5, during vaccination. Every vaccination contained 300 ug of the mutant IDH1 20-mer peptide and was paired with topical imiquimod. The protocol was immunoSEQ multiplex PCR, while the TCRdb copy is restricted to in-frame clones and leaves out a portion. This repertoire shows fewer than 40,000 clones, around 58% found once; its top ten account for about 10%. Study observations and caveats: Among top peripheral T cell clonotypes, changes seemed unrelated to pseudoprogression.

This rearrangement joins TRBV19 to TRBJ2-3, with TRBD2 matching 8 bases. This TCR was sampled from a woman under 30 with glioma. This sample comprised PBMCs, obtained from a glioma patient whose treatment included an IDH1 peptide vaccine. The CDR3 DNA sequence: TGTGCCAGCCGATCTAGCGGGAGCACAGATACGCAGTATTTT. It translates to CASRSSGSTDTQYF.